These 16 T cell receptor beta chains were all obtained from the same sample, sequenced in a study of T cells in Graves' hyperthyroidism and ophthalmopathy. Amplification of TCR beta CDR3 regions used RNA as the template. TCR CDR3 underwent first-round RT-PCR with the HTBI primer set. TCRdb independently ran MiXCR on the multiplex PCR reads; one entry per CDR3 protein. Here the sample spans about 400,000 distinct CDR3 sequences, 15% to 19% being singletons. Input material: blood. The receptors shown here come from a woman aged 18-29 years with Graves' hyperthyroidism.

This clonotype has a single count. The chain carries TRBV29-1 and TRBJ2-1, with a possible D match to TRBD2 (6 bases). Trimming stripped 1 base from V and 9 bases from J, with 25 bases between. The germline gives CDR1 SQVTM, CDR2 ANQGSEA. The CDR3 spans 17 residues. The CDR3 is CSVEGFEGSGGRGEQFF. In DNA, the CDR3 is TGCAGCGTTGAAGGTTTTGAAGGGAGCGGAGGGCGGGGTGAGCAGTTCTTC.

The table lists this clonotype with many counts. This chain connects TRBV2 to TRBJ1-2; D perhaps matches TRBD1 (6 bases). Germline assignment: CDR1 SNHLY and CDR2 FYNNEI. Trimming removed 5 bases from V and 6 bases from J, with 13 bases in between. The CDR3 is 13 residues long. CDR3: CASSKQGMDGYTF. CDR3 coding DNA: TGTGCCAGCAGTAAACAGGGTATGGATGGCTACACCTTC.

This clonotype was counted ten times or more. The gene calls are TRBV2 and TRBJ2-7; either TRBD1 or TRBD2 may supply D (6 bases each). Per germline, CDR1 SNHLY and CDR2 FYNNEI. Trimming took 4 bases from V and 0 from J, leaving 13 bases between them. The length of the CDR3 is 15 residues. The chain's CDR3 is CASSGGTPISYEQYF. Here the CDR3 DNA reads TGTGCCAGCAGTGGCGGGACACCGATCTCCTACGAGCAGTACTTC.

This clonotype was counted many times. CDR3 loop: CASSLEGVAYNEQFF. In DNA form, the CDR3 reads TGTGCCAGCAGTTTAGAAGGGGTAGCCTACAATGAGCAGTTCTTC. The rearrangement joins TRBV27 to TRBJ2-1; weak D call: TRBD1 (5 bases). V gave up 2 bases and J gave up 2 bases, with 10 bases separating them. Germline CDR1 MNHEY, CDR2 SMNVEV (reference sequence). The CDR3 is made up of 15 amino acids.

The chain uses TRBV14 and TRBJ2-7; D may be TRBD1 (5 bases). The germline V and J ends were trimmed by 3 bases and 0 bases, with 9 bases remaining between them. This CDR3 is 14 amino acids long. CDR1 SGHDN and CDR2 FVKESK come from the germline V gene. CDR3: CASSQDIFSYEQYF. Here the CDR3 DNA reads TGTGCCAGCAGCCAGGACATCTTCTCCTACGAGCAGTACTTC.

This clonotype has a handful of counts. The J gene is TRBJ2-7, the V gene TRBV4-2; a possible D gene is TRBD1 (6 bases). Trimming removed 4 bases at V and 4 bases at J, with 14 bases between. The CDR3 spans 14 residues. In germline, CDR1 is LGHNA, CDR2 YNFKEQ. The CDR3 DNA reads TGTGCCAGCAGCCCCGGACAGAGAAATTACGAGCAGTACTTC. Translated: CASSPGQRNYEQYF.

This clonotype has a handful of counts. The V gene is TRBV28, the J gene TRBJ2-5, with D possibly TRBD1 on 7 matching bases. CDR1 and CDR2 (germline): MDHEN, SYDVKM. Trimming left V 7 bases short and J 5 bases short, with 17 bases between. This CDR3 region has 14 residues. CDR3 residues: CASNGRGASETQYF. As DNA, the CDR3 is TGTGCCAGCAATGGCAGGGGGGCCTCCGAGACCCAGTACTTC.

The V call is TRBV4-1, the J call TRBJ2-1, with 8 bases aligning to TRBD2. The CDR3 is made up of 15 amino acids. The junction had 7 bases not matched to a gene; V was cut back by 0 bases and J by 9 bases. Germline V lookup: CDR1 MGHRA, CDR2 YSYEKL. Here the CDR3 DNA reads TGCGCCAGCAGCCAAGAAGGGACTAGAGACGGTGAGCAGTTCTTC. It encodes CASSQEGTRDGEQFF.

This clonotype was recorded a few times. The V and J genes are TRBV7-2 and TRBJ1-5, with D unresolved. CDR3 length: 15 amino acids. Per the germline V gene, CDR1 is SGHTA and CDR2 is FQGNSA. Trimming removed 6 bases at V and 0 bases at J, with 12 bases between. CDR3 DNA sequence: TGTGCCAGCAGTTTATCCCCTTATAGCAATCAGCCCCAGCATTTT. Protein product: CASSLSPYSNQPQHF.

This clonotype was picked up many times. J is TRBJ2-5 and V is TRBV20-1, with 10 bases matching TRBD2. V lost 4 bases, J lost 4 bases, and 3 bases stayed unmatched. This CDR3 region has 13 residues. Germline V gene data show CDR1 as DFQATT and CDR2 as SNEGSKA (reference sequence). CDR3 loop: CSANSGGPETQYF. DNA for the CDR3: TGCAGTGCTAATAGCGGGGGGCCAGAGACCCAGTACTTC.

In its sample, this clonotype was seen a few times. The junction shows a germline mismatch at one end, possibly a read error. The V and J genes are TRBV6-1 and TRBJ1-2; 9 positions match TRBD1. Per the germline V gene, CDR1 is MNHNS and CDR2 is SASEGT. This CDR3 is 13 amino acids long. The CDR3 coding sequence is TGTGCCAGCAGCGAAGAGGGACAGGGAGGCTACACCTTC. Its translation: CASSEEGQGGYTF.

The sample holds a few counts of this clonotype. The gene calls are TRBV19 and TRBJ1-4, with TRBD1 as a possible D gene (5 bases). The CDR3 runs 18 residues. Trimming removed 2 bases from V and 7 bases from J, with 23 bases in between. Germline V lookup: CDR1 LNHDA, CDR2 SQIVND (reference sequence). DNA of the CDR3: TGTGCCAGTAGTATACGGGGGGGACCCTCCCCAGTGGGTGAAAAACTGTTTTTT. Encoded protein: CASSIRGGPSPVGEKLFF.

This clonotype turned up a few times. The rearrangement links TRBV20-1 to TRBJ2-5, with D perhaps given as TRBD1 or TRBD2 (5 bases each). V gave up 6 bases and J gave up 1 base, with 12 bases separating them. The CDR3 is 13 amino acids. Germline CDR1 reads DFQATT; CDR2 reads SNEGSKA (reference sequence). The CDR3 DNA is TGCAGTGCAAAGTGGGGGACCCAAGAGACCCAGTACTTC. The encoded protein is CSAKWGTQETQYF.

The gene calls are TRBV7-3 and TRBJ2-1; TRBD1 matches at 8 bases. The trim removed 5 bases at V and 4 bases at J, leaving 7 bases unmatched. The CDR3 runs to 15 residues. CDR1 SGHTA and CDR2 FQGTGA come from the germline V gene. The CDR3 coding sequence is TGTGCCAGCAGCCAGACAGGGGACCAGTACAATGAGCAGTTCTTC. It translates to CASSQTGDQYNEQFF.

This clonotype was picked up many times. This sequence joins TRBV5-1 and TRBJ2-1, with 13 bases aligning to TRBD2. Per germline, CDR1 SGHRS and CDR2 YFSETQ. The CDR3 has 18 amino acids. V was pared by 2 bases and J by 8 bases, with 13 bases of the junction left unmatched. CDR3 bases: TGCGCCAGCAGCTTTGTAACTTCCGGGACTAGCGGGGTCTATGAGCAGTTCTTC. Translated: CASSFVTSGTSGVYEQFF.

This clonotype was counted many times. The V gene is TRBV2, the J gene TRBJ2-3; 8 bases agree with TRBD2. The junction had 10 bases not matched to a gene; V was cut back by 6 bases and J by 2 bases. In germline, CDR1 is SNHLY, CDR2 FYNNEI. The CDR3 has 16 residues. The CDR3 DNA reads as TGTGCCAGCAGCACCCGGGGGGGGGACTACACAGATACGCAGTATTTT. Translated: CASSTRGGDYTDTQYF.